This record looks at one T cell receptor beta chain sequence and its context. What it binds is unknown. With 7 bases clipped from V and 2 bases from J, the junction kept 5 bases outside the gene matches. This CDR3 contains 15 residues. This sample is drawn from a study of T-cell reconstitution after alpha-beta-depleted transplantation in children. General observations from the study: It was reported that alpha-beta T cells came from several hundred expanded graft clones (about two months after transplant). It was surviving recipient T cells and thymic progenitors that gave some patients high TCRbeta diversity at day 60. Diversity and T-cell counts at one year after transplant derived mostly from new T cells.

Preparation of the TCRbeta library was carried out with unique molecular identifiers. TCRdb reanalysed the PCR reads using MiXCR and keeps one entry per CDR3 protein. This sample has 600,000 or so distinct CDR3 sequences; under 30% occur once, and the top ten carry roughly 15%. The chain couples TRBV12-3 or TRBV12-4 to TRBJ2-6, with 7 bases aligning to TRBD1. The receptor was derived from a boy younger than two who had a stem cell transplant for acute myeloid leukemia, so the T cells may come from the graft donor. Sequences were derived from PBMCs, mostly from graft donor cells, sampled 360 days after TCRalphabeta/CD19-depleted stem cell transplant. The CDR3 region is CASIKGGTGANVLTF. CDR3 nucleotides: TGTGCCAGCATTAAAGGGGGCACTGGGGCCAACGTCCTGACTTTC.